The clone carrying this T cell receptor beta chain was detected only a few times. Its matching antigen is unknown. With a J-beta primer mix and a sample-barcoded 5' primer, a second PCR ran about 7 to 12 cycles. Each cDNA molecule was tagged by a template-switch adaptor with 12 random nucleotides. MiXCR, applied by TCRdb to the 5' RACE reads, yields one record per CDR3 protein. The table lists around 1.5 million distinct CDR3 sequences, almost 60% of them singletons. Per individual sample, total RNA of at least 6 micrograms was extracted. This record comes from a study of blood T cells in healthy people across ages. General study findings and limits: Expanded clonotype shifts may have been confounded, as the donors had an unknown CMV status.

This CDR3 contains 18 residues. Germline V gene lookup returns CDR1 LGHNA and CDR2 YNFKEQ. V trimming: 3 bases; J trimming: 6 bases; junction bases outside the gene matches: 16. The TCR sequence derives from a man between 18 and 35 years old in good health. Specimen: blood. The chain couples TRBV4-2 to TRBJ2-1, with 8 bases that match TRBD2. The CDR3, as DNA: TGTGCCAGCAGCCAGGACCCTAGTCGGGCGGGGGGACGCAATGAGCAGTTCTTC. It encodes CASSQDPSRAGGRNEQFF.